This TCR beta chain was obtained from a study of blood T cell repertoires in COVID-19. V shed 4 bases, J shed 5 bases, and the junction held 10 bases outside the gene matches. The germline V gene has CDR1 SGDLS and CDR2 YYNGEE. The CDR3 is 15 amino acids. Assay used: immunoSEQ multiplex PCR; TCRdb lists only in-frame clones, some missing. The sample yields roughly 34,000 clones, roughly nine tenths seen once. The V and J genes are TRBV9 and TRBJ2-5; 8 positions match TRBD2. This receptor was identified in a human donor with active COVID-19. The donor label of this sample is uncertain. The sequenced sample was peripheral blood. CDR3 sequence (DNA): TGTGCCAGCAGCCTAAACGGGGGGGCCCACGAGACCCAGTACTTC. Its translation: CASSLNGGAHETQYF.